Each of the 3 T cell receptor beta chains below was sequenced from the same sample in a study of monozygotic twins with cystic fibrosis. Some clones are missing from TCRdb's copy, which holds only in-frame ones; the method was immunoSEQ multiplex PCR. The sample has tens of thousands of clones, over 80% seen once; the top ten hold roughly 0.85%. The sequencing sample was made of blood. The receptors shown here come from a girl aged 2 to 9 with cystic fibrosis.

The V and J genes are TRBV2 and TRBJ2-6; no reliable D call. The germline V gene has CDR1 SNHLY and CDR2 FYNNEI. CDR3 size: 17 residues. The V gene lost 3 bases and the J gene lost 0 bases, with 12 bases spanning the gap. The CDR3 DNA sequence: TGTGCCAGCAGTGAGCGACTGTTACGCTCTGGGGCCAACGTCCTGACTTTC. Translated, it gives CASSERLLRSGANVLTF.

The chain links TRBV12-5 to TRBJ1-1; 7 nucleotides line up with TRBD1. Germline V CDR1 and CDR2: LGHNT, FRNRAP. This CDR3 is built from 15 residues. Unmatched junction bases numbered 5, after V lost 1 base and J lost 3 bases. CDR3 in amino acids: CASGLARQGYTEAFF. The DNA of the CDR3 is TGTGCTAGTGGTTTGGCCAGACAGGGATACACTGAAGCTTTCTTT.

This clone was detected only once. The CDR3 region is CASSLMAGNTEAFF. In DNA, the CDR3 is TGTGCCAGCAGCTTAATGGCGGGGAACACTGAAGCTTTCTTT. The rearrangement links TRBV7-9 to TRBJ1-1, with unresolved D. CDR3 size: 14 residues. Germline-derived CDR1 and CDR2 are SEHNR and FQNEAQ (reference sequence). V lost 2 bases and J lost 1, with 8 bases in between.